The 18 T cell receptor beta chains listed next were all sequenced from one sample in a study of blood T cell repertoires in COVID-19 (dated by TCRdb to about 2020). Libraries came from the immunoSEQ multiplex PCR assay. Drawn from immuneACCESS, this table holds only the in-frame rearrangements with V and J called that TCRdb kept. Clones are partly lost; checked studies trace under half to an unresolved V gene and leave the rest unexplained. The table for this sample lists fewer than 200,000 clones; roughly 85% of them were counted only once. The ten most abundant clones make up around 17% of the sample. Sample: PBMCs or T cells enriched from blood (not recorded which). The receptors derive from a woman between 65 and 79 years old in a cohort exposed to, infected with or recovered from COVID-19 (not recorded which).

This rearrangement joins TRBV29-1 to TRBJ1-5; 8 bases agree with TRBD1. V was pared by 4 bases and J by 2 bases, with 10 bases of the junction left unmatched. Looked up from germline, CDR1 is SQVTM and CDR2 is ANQGSEA. The CDR3 has 16 residues. The CDR3 DNA follows: TGCAGCGTTGTCGTGACGACAGGGGTAGGCAATCAGCCCCAGCATTTT. Protein sequence: CSVVVTTGVGNQPQHF.

This sequence joins TRBV7-6 and TRBJ2-1; D remains unclear. The germline gives CDR1 SGHVS, CDR2 FNYEAQ. The V end lost 5 bases, the J end lost 0 bases, and 11 bases lay between the germline ends. The CDR3 length is 15 residues. The CDR3 nucleotides are TGTGCCAGCAGCGCCTCTAGGAGCTCCTACAATGAGCAGTTCTTC. It is translated as CASSASRSSYNEQFF.

This chain's CDR3 is CASSYSGQGADTQYF. In nucleotides, the CDR3 is TGTGCCAGCAGTTACTCCGGACAGGGTGCAGATACGCAGTATTTT. V and J are TRBV6-2 or TRBV6-3 and TRBJ2-3; the match to TRBD1 covers 8 bases. V dropped 0 bases and J dropped 4; count of bases not matched to a gene: 3. Germline assignment: CDR1 MNHEY and CDR2 SVGEGT. The CDR3 totals 15 residues.

CDR3 loop: CASGGRAEYNEQFF. DNA for the CDR3: TGTGCCAGCGGAGGCCGGGCGGAGTACAATGAGCAGTTCTTC. The chain joins TRBV28 to TRBJ2-1, with D perhaps matching TRBD2 (5 bases). Trimming took off 8 bases at V and 4 bases at J, with 15 bases between the two ends. CDR1 is MDHEN and CDR2 is SYDVKM in the germline V gene. The CDR3 sequence is 14 residues long.

The chain links TRBV4-3 to TRBJ1-1; D not resolved. Germline CDR1 and CDR2: LGHNA and YSLEER. This CDR3 has 16 residues. V dropped 0 bases and J dropped 4 bases, with 15 bases sitting between them. The CDR3 region has the DNA TGCGCCAGCAGCCAAGATATCGCGGGGTGGGGCACTGAAGCTTTCTTT. Encoded protein: CASSQDIAGWGTEAFF.

V is TRBV5-6 and J is TRBJ2-3; 7 nucleotides agree with TRBD2. The CDR3 is 16 residues long. Germline assignment: CDR1 SGHDT and CDR2 YYEEEE. With 0 bases clipped from V and 1 base from J, the junction kept 5 bases outside the gene matches. CDR3 DNA: TGTGCCAGCAGCTTGGTAAGGGAGGGAGGCACAGATACGCAGTATTTT. Translating it yields CASSLVREGGTDTQYF.

The rearrangement joins TRBV19 to TRBJ2-5; 8 bases line up with TRBD1. Germline CDR1 is LNHDA and CDR2 is SQIVND (reference sequence). V dropped 1 base and J dropped 2; count of bases not matched to a gene: 0. The CDR3 length is 14 residues. In DNA form, the CDR3 reads TGTGCCAGTAGTATAGGGACAGGGCAAGAGACCCAGTACTTC. It codes for CASSIGTGQETQYF.

As concerns this clone: The sample holds other DNA sequences that translate to the same CDR3. The rearrangement uses TRBV6-5 and TRBJ1-6; TRBD1 aligns across 7 bases. This CDR3 contains 13 residues. V was pared by 2 bases and J by 10 bases, with 2 bases of the junction left unmatched. Germline V CDR1 and CDR2: MNHEY, SVGAGI. As DNA, the CDR3 is TGTGCCAGCAGTTACCAGGGGGACTCACCCCTCCACTTT. Its protein is CASSYQGDSPLHF.

The V gene is TRBV9, the J gene TRBJ2-3; TRBD2 matches 11 bases. CDR3 size: 15 residues. Trimming at V came to 3 bases and at J to 6 bases, leaving 6 bases not matched to a gene. Germline V gene data show CDR1 as SGDLS and CDR2 as YYNGEE. The CDR3 spells CASSAGLAAPDTQYF. The CDR3 bases are TGTGCCAGCAGCGCGGGACTAGCGGCCCCCGATACGCAGTATTTT. Combining the CDR3 with reference TRBV9 and TRBJ2-3 gives the whole variable domain DSGVTQTPKHLITATGQRVTLRCSPRSGDLSVYWYQQSLDQGLQFLIQYYNGEERAKGNILERFSAQQFPDLHSELNLSSLELGDSALYFCASSAGLAAPDTQYFGPGTRLTVL.

This clone is a singleton in its sample. The J gene is TRBJ1-2, the V gene TRBV30; D is ambiguous. The germline CDR1 and CDR2 sequences are GTSNPN and SVGIG (reference sequence). The CDR3 contains 11 residues. With 0 bases removed from V and 8 bases from J, the gap between germline ends came to 7 bases. The CDR3 sequence: CAWSVALGYTF. The CDR3 coding sequence is TGTGCCTGGAGTGTTGCGTTAGGCTACACCTTC. Based on the CDR3 plus reference TRBV30 and TRBJ1-2, the full variable domain is SQTIHQWPATLVQPVGSPLSLECTVEGTSNPNLYWYRQAAGRGLQLLFYSVGIGQISSEVPQNLSASRPQDRQFILSSKKLLLSDSGFYLCAWSVALGYTFGSGTRLTVV.

The chain couples TRBV27 to TRBJ2-1, with 10 bases lining up with TRBD2. The CDR3 is made up of 16 amino acids. Germline V gene data show CDR1 as MNHEY and CDR2 as SMNVEV (reference sequence). The J segment lost 7 bases and the V segment lost 3 bases, leaving 9 bases of the junction unmatched. The CDR3 nucleotides read TGTGCCAGCAGTTTTGGGGCTAGCGGGAGACGAAATGAGCAGTTCTTC. This sequence encodes CASSFGASGRRNEQFF.

This clone has just a few counts. The rearrangement joins TRBV7-9 to TRBJ2-7, with D possibly being TRBD2 (5 bases). CDR1 and CDR2 (germline): SEHNR, FQNEAQ (reference sequence). This CDR3 comprises 11 residues. Trimming pared 6 bases from V and 13 bases from J, leaving 16 bases between. The CDR3 is CASSSDGVAYF. The CDR3 nucleotides are TGTGCCAGCAGTTCGGACGGGGTGGCTTACTTC. Full variable domain (outside the CDR3, taken from reference TRBV7-9 and TRBJ2-7): DTGVSQNPRHKITKRGQNVTFRCDPISEHNRLYWYRQTLGQGPEFLTYFQNEAQLEKSRLLSDRFSAERPKGSFSTLEIQRTEQGDSAMYLCASSSDGVAYFGPGTRLTVT.

The V gene is TRBV12-3 or TRBV12-4, the J gene TRBJ1-6; D not resolved. With 3 bases removed from V and 7 bases from J, the gap between germline ends came to 7 bases. This CDR3 spans 13 amino acids. The CDR3 nucleotides are TGTGCCAGCAGTTTGATAGAGAATTCACCCCTCCACTTT. It codes for CASSLIENSPLHF.

The CDR3 DNA reads as TGTGCCAGCAGCTTAGAAGAACGACAGGCAACGAATTCACCCCTCCACTTT. Residues: CASSLEERQATNSPLHF. The gene calls are TRBV7-8 and TRBJ1-6; D is perhaps TRBD1 (6 bases). V lost 1 base and J lost 7, with 17 bases in between. The germline gives CDR1 SGHVS, CDR2 FQNEAQ. The CDR3 spans 17 residues.

This clone was observed once. J is TRBJ2-3 and V is TRBV11-3; 13 nucleotides match TRBD2. Germline-derived CDR1 and CDR2 are SGHNT and YENEEA. This CDR3 contains 17 residues. Germline trimming cut 3 bases from V and 6 bases from J; bases unmatched to any gene: 9. CDR3 DNA sequence: TGTGCCAGCAGCTTGGGACGGACTAGCGGGAGTTCGGATACGCAGTATTTT. Translated: CASSLGRTSGSSDTQYF.

The chain has TRBV2 and TRBJ2-3, with TRBD2 identical over 12 bases. V was clipped by 7 bases and J by 0 bases; unmatched bases: 2. CDR1 and CDR2 (germline): SNHLY, FYNNEI. The CDR3 sequence is 15 residues long. CDR3 nucleotide sequence: TGTGCCAGCACTAGCGGGAGGGGAAGCACAGATACGCAGTATTTT. Protein: CASTSGRGSTDTQYF.

This clone showed up just a few times. The chain is built from TRBV10-1 and TRBJ2-3, with D maybe TRBD2 (5 bases). Trimming left V 0 bases short and J 1 base short, with 5 bases between. The CDR3 covers 14 residues. CDR1 WNHNN and CDR2 SYGVQD come from the germline V gene (reference sequence). Written as DNA, the CDR3 is TGCGCCAGCAGTGAGTCGAGGGGCACAGATACGCAGTATTTT. This gives the protein CASSESRGTDTQYF.

As DNA, the CDR3 is TGTGCCAGTAGTCTCCGAGGGACTAGCGGGGCACTCTACAATGAGCAGTTCTTC. Translation: CASSLRGTSGALYNEQFF. This rearrangement joins TRBV19 to TRBJ2-1; 13 bases align to TRBD2. This CDR3 has 18 residues. The V segment lost 5 bases and the J segment 3 bases; nucleotides outside the gene matches: 10. Germline-derived CDR1 and CDR2 are LNHDA and SQIVND (reference sequence).